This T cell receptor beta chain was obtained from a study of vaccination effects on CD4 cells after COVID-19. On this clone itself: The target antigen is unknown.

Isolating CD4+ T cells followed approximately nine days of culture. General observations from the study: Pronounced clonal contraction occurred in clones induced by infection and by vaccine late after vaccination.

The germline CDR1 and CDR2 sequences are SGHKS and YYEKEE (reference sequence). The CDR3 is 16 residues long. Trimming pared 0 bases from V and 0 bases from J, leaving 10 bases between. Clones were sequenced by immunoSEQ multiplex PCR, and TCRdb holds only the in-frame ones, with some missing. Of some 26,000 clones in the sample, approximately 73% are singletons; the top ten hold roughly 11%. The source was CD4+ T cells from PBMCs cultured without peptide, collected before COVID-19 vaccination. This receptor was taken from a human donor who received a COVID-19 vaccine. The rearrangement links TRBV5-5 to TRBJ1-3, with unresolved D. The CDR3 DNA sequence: TGTGCCAGCAGCTTGGCGCCCGGAGCCTCTGGAAACACCATATATTTT. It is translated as CASSLAPGASGNTIYF.